This T cell receptor (beta chain) was sequenced for a study of CD8 T cells in Susac syndrome. Reverse transcription used about 0.5 to 1 ug RNA and random hexamers. TCRdb used MiXCR to reprocess the immunoSEQ multiplex PCR reads, holding one entry per CDR3 protein. Of tens of thousands of distinct CDR3 sequences listed, 91% are singletons. V was pared by 3 bases and J by 6 bases, with 9 bases between. CDR1 and CDR2 (germline): SGHAT, FQNNGV. The CDR3 contains 12 residues. Sequenced input: CD8+ T cells from PBMCs. This receptor was taken from a human donor with multiple sclerosis. The chain combines TRBV11-2 with TRBJ2-7, with D tentatively TRBD1 (6 bases). DNA of the CDR3: TGTGCCAGCAGCTTTTCAGGGGTCGAGCAGTACTTC. Its protein product is CASSFSGVEQYF. Using reference TRBV11-2 and TRBJ2-7 for the parts outside the CDR3, the full variable domain is EAGVAQSPRYKIIEKRQSVAFWCNPISGHATLYWYQQILGQGPKLLIQFQNNGVVDDSQLPKDRFSAERLKGVDSTLKIQPAKLEDSAVYLCASSFSGVEQYFGPGTRLTVT.